The rows below give T cell receptor beta chains drawn from one sample of a study of CXCR3-negative and CXCR3-positive naive CD8 T cells. For each CDR3 protein, TCRdb gives one entry from its re-call of the 5' RACE reads, without DNA. Recorded for this sample: more than 75,000 distinct CDR3 sequences. Source material: naive CXCR3+ CD8+ T cells from blood. These receptors all stem from a human donor in good health. Some clones in this sample may be carry-over from other donors' samples. Each CDR3 is given with its conserved first and last residue.

>TRBV20-1|TRBJ2-1
CSARAWLAGGGNEQFF
>TRBV12-3/TRBV12-4|TRBJ2-2
CASTRGRTGELFF
>TRBV23-1|TRBJ2-3
CASSQPYPRGRTDTQYF
>TRBV7-9|TRBJ2-7
CASSSPPTNTYEQYF
>TRBV6-2/TRBV6-3|TRBJ2-7
CASSLGTTYEQYF
>TRBV14|TRBJ2-1
CASSQTPGTTYNEQFF
>TRBV28|TRBJ2-1
CASSFPGGHNEQFF
>TRBV20-1|TRBJ2-2
CSARRVTGGPNTGELFF
>TRBV30|TRBJ2-7
CAWSPPGMVSYEQYF
>TRBV20-1|TRBJ2-7
CSARDLRISYEQYF
>TRBV4-1|TRBJ1-3
CASSQDPGFVNTIYF
>TRBV6-6|TRBJ2-1
CASSAAGDYNEQFF
>TRBV5-3|TRBJ2-2
CARSKTGDGVTGELFF
>TRBV5-1|TRBJ1-1
CASSLGSTGSTEAFF
>TRBV4-1|TRBJ2-7
CASSQVPSGSSYEQYF
>TRBV27|TRBJ2-7
CASSFTSAPSYEQYF
>TRBV6-2/TRBV6-3|TRBJ1-1
CASSYVTGETEAFF
>TRBV20-1|TRBJ2-3
CSASVTRRASTDTQYF
>TRBV14|TRBJ2-1
CASSHGRPYNEQFF
>TRBV29-1|TRBJ1-1
CSVNGIPGTEAFF
>TRBV6-5|TRBJ2-1
CASSTQPSSYNEQFF